Below, 25 T cell receptor beta chains from the same sample are listed, as sequenced in a study of tumor-infiltrating lymphocytes in oesophageal squamous cell carcinoma. TCRdb independently ran MiXCR on the PCR reads; one entry per CDR3 protein. The sample has 9,500 to 11,000 distinct CDR3 sequences; roughly three fifths are singletons. Sample: esophageal tumor tissue. These receptors were collected from a male donor with esophageal squamous cell carcinoma.

The chain recombines TRBV7-2 with TRBJ2-1; 9 nucleotides match TRBD2. The V gene's germline CDR1 is SGHTA and CDR2 FQGNSA. The CDR3 length is 17 residues. J lost 3 bases, V lost 2 bases, and 8 bases had no gene match. CDR3 protein: CASSLRGLASYYNEQFF. CDR3 coding DNA: TGTGCCAGCAGCTTAAGGGGACTAGCATCCTACTACAATGAGCAGTTCTTC.

V is TRBV11-2 and J is TRBJ2-1; TRBD2 is a possible D gene (5 bases). The CDR3 has 16 residues. From germline, CDR1 is SGHAT and CDR2 FQNNGV. Trimming left V 3 bases short and J 0 bases short, with 12 bases between. The CDR3 DNA is TGTGCCAGCAGCTTTGGGAGTCCAGGCTCCTACAATGAGCAGTTCTTC. Its protein product is CASSFGSPGSYNEQFF. The whole variable domain, remainder taken from reference TRBV11-2 and TRBJ2-1, is EAGVAQSPRYKIIEKRQSVAFWCNPISGHATLYWYQQILGQGPKLLIQFQNNGVVDDSQLPKDRFSAERLKGVDSTLKIQPAKLEDSAVYLCASSFGSPGSYNEQFFGPGTRLTVL.

This chain joins TRBV6-5 and TRBJ2-7, with TRBD2 identical over 10 bases. The end of the DNA is better explained by TRBJ2-1, so the J call may be wrong. This CDR3 is built from 17 residues. Germline CDR1 reads MNHEY; CDR2 reads SVGAGI. CDR3 in amino acids: CASSPLTSSGSGYEQFF. In DNA form, the CDR3 reads TGTGCCAGCAGTCCCCTTACCTCTAGCGGGAGTGGCTACGAGCAGTTCTTC.

This chain joins TRBV7-9 and TRBJ2-1; D not certain. This CDR3 has 14 amino acids. Deletions cut 3 bases from V and 5 bases from J, with 11 bases between. CDR1 SEHNR and CDR2 FQNEAQ come from the germline V gene (reference sequence). The CDR3 DNA sequence: TGTGCCAGCAGCTTGAGCGACTCAAACAATGAGCAGTTCTTC. Translated, it gives CASSLSDSNNEQFF.

This clonotype ranks as large. The rearrangement links TRBV12-5 to TRBJ2-5; TRBD2 agrees at 9 bases. V lost 3 bases and J lost 0; bases outside the gene matches: 2. Germline lookup yields CDR1 LGHNT and CDR2 FRNRAP. The CDR3 totals 15 residues. CDR3 nucleotide sequence: TGTGCTAGTGGTTTCGGACTAGCGTACCAAGAGACCCAGTACTTC. It is translated as CASGFGLAYQETQYF.

The chain joins TRBV7-8 to TRBJ2-1, with 10 bases that match TRBD2. With 6 bases clipped from V and 5 bases from J, the junction kept 10 bases outside the gene matches. The CDR3 runs 16 residues. Per germline, CDR1 SGHVS and CDR2 FQNEAQ. The CDR3 here is CASRSQREGQDNEQFF. Written as DNA, the CDR3 is TGTGCCAGCAGGAGCCAGCGGGAGGGCCAAGACAATGAGCAGTTCTTC. The entire variable domain, with the rest obtained from reference TRBV7-8 and TRBJ2-1, is as follows: GAGVSQSPRYKVAKRGQDVALRCDPISGHVSLFWYQQALGQGPEFLTYFQNEAQLDKSGLPSDRFFAERPEGSVSTLKIQRTQQEDSAVYLCASRSQREGQDNEQFFGPGTRLTVL.

This clonotype was seen ten or more times. A much bigger clone sits one base away, suggesting this may be a read error. The gene calls are TRBV27 and TRBJ2-5; D is possibly TRBD2 (6 bases). V was cut by 6 bases and J by 11 bases, with 25 bases left in between. This CDR3 has 15 residues. Germline V CDR1 and CDR2: MNHEY, SMNVEV (reference sequence). This CDR3 reads CASSPGDFGHNEQYF. The DNA of the CDR3 is TGTGCCAGCAGCCCGGGGGACTTCGGTCACAATGAGCAGTACTTC.

This chain links TRBV6-2 or TRBV6-3 with TRBJ1-2; the D gene is possibly TRBD1 (6 bases). The germline CDR1 and CDR2 sequences are MNHEY and SVGEGT. The CDR3 has 14 residues. Trimming took off 2 bases at V and 7 bases at J, with 14 bases between the two ends. The CDR3 here is CASSYDTGPGGYTF. In nucleotides, the CDR3 is TGTGCCAGCAGTTACGACACAGGGCCGGGTGGCTACACCTTC.

V gene TRBV7-6 combines with J gene TRBJ2-7, with TRBD1 matching over 9 bases. The CDR3 covers 13 residues. Germline V gives CDR1 SGHVS, CDR2 FNYEAQ. The V and J ends lost 5 bases and 6 bases, in that order; junction bases with no gene match: 5. The CDR3, as DNA: TGTGCCAGCAGCCGGGACAGGGAGTCCGAGCAGTACTTC. Protein: CASSRDRESEQYF.

A word on this clonotype: A read error may produce the germline difference seen at one junction end. The chain employs TRBV10-3 and TRBJ1-6; no clear D gene. The CDR3 consists of 15 residues. Germline CDR1 and CDR2: ENHRY and SYGVKD. DNA of the CDR3: TGTGCCATCAGTGAGGGAGGCGCCTATAATTCACCCCTCCACTTC. Translated, it gives CAISEGGAYNSPLHF.

This rearrangement joins TRBV6-8 to TRBJ1-5; a possible D gene is TRBD1 (5 bases). The CDR3 contains 16 residues. Looked up from germline, CDR1 is MNHGY and CDR2 is SAAAGT. The V and J ends lost 7 bases and 9 bases respectively, with 25 bases between them. The CDR3 DNA is TGTGCCAGCATCCCCAAGATTGACAGCTCCCGAGGGCCCCAGCATTTT. It encodes CASIPKIDSSRGPQHF.

This clonotype was seen a handful of times. The chain combines TRBV28 with TRBJ2-1, with 10 bases that match TRBD2. V gave up 7 bases and J gave up 7 bases; unmatched junction bases: 10. Germline CDR1 MDHEN, CDR2 SYDVKM. This CDR3 contains 15 residues. Here the CDR3 DNA reads TGTGCCAGCAAGATTAGCGGGGGGTCTCGGAATGAGCAGTTCTTC. Translated: CASKISGGSRNEQFF.

The chain couples TRBV7-3 to TRBJ2-5, with 13 nucleotides matching TRBD2. Near its end, the DNA agrees better with TRBJ2-1, so the J call may be wrong. The CDR3 is 16 amino acids. Germline V gives CDR1 SGHTA, CDR2 FQGTGA. This chain's CDR3 is CASSSLGLAGYNEQFF. As DNA, the CDR3 is TGTGCCAGCAGTTCATTGGGACTAGCGGGGTACAATGAGCAGTTCTTC.

V usage is TRBV28 and J usage is TRBJ2-5; D is undetermined. Germline lookup yields CDR1 MDHEN and CDR2 SYDVKM. The length of the CDR3 is 13 residues. Trimming removed 7 bases from V and 0 bases from J, with 9 bases in between. For the CDR3, the DNA is TGTGCCAGCACCTGGGGTTACCAAGAGACCCAGTACTTC. Its protein product is CASTWGYQETQYF.

V gene TRBV4-1 combines with J gene TRBJ2-7; D not certain. The germline gives CDR1 MGHRA, CDR2 YSYEKL. The V gene lost 4 bases and the J gene lost 3 bases, with 10 bases spanning the gap. The CDR3 has 13 residues. CDR3 DNA: TGCGCCAGCAGCCGGGATTCACTCTACGAGCAGTACTTC. Translated: CASSRDSLYEQYF.

The chain is built from TRBV7-6 and TRBJ1-1; 14 nucleotides match TRBD2. The J call may not be correct, given that the DNA end is closer to TRBJ2-1. The CDR3 loop spans 15 amino acids. Germline V lookup: CDR1 SGHVS, CDR2 FNYEAQ. The DNA of the CDR3 is TGTGCCAGCAGCTTCGGACTAGCGGGAGGAAAGGAGCAGTTCTTC. Amino acids: CASSFGLAGGKEQFF.

J is TRBJ2-4 and V is TRBV7-2, with D possibly TRBD2 on 6 matching bases. Judging by the DNA end, TRBJ2-5 fits better; the J call may be wrong. The CDR3 has 15 residues. CDR1 is SGHTA, CDR2 FQGNSA, per germline. CDR3 coding DNA: TGTGCCAGCAGCTTGTCGGGGGTGACCCGGCAGACCCAGTACTTC. It codes for CASSLSGVTRQTQYF.

The V gene is TRBV12-3 or TRBV12-4, the J gene TRBJ2-7, with 9 bases identical to TRBD2. There are 15 residues in the CDR3. The V gene end was trimmed by 0 bases and the J gene end by 5 bases; junction bases not matched to a gene: 5. CDR3 loop: CASSLASGRSNEQYF. DNA of the CDR3: TGTGCCAGCAGTTTAGCTAGCGGGAGAAGCAACGAGCAGTACTTC.

The chain is built from TRBV7-2 and TRBJ2-1; 11 bases agree with TRBD2. V shed 1 base, J shed 5 bases, and the junction held 10 bases outside the gene matches. Germline loops: CDR1 SGHTA, CDR2 FQGNSA. This CDR3 is built from 18 residues. CDR3 amino acids: CASSLGPWASGGNNEQFF. The CDR3 DNA follows: TGTGCCAGCAGCTTAGGCCCCTGGGCTAGCGGGGGGAACAATGAGCAGTTCTTC.

The J gene is TRBJ1-1, the V gene TRBV27; possibly TRBD1 for D (5 bases). The V end was cut by 5 bases, the J end by 4 bases, with 17 bases between. Germline V lookup: CDR1 MNHEY, CDR2 SMNVEV (reference sequence). The CDR3 contains 15 residues. The CDR3 nucleotides are TGTGCCAGCAGTACACAGGAACGGGGGAGCACTGAAGCTTTCTTT. This codes for CASSTQERGSTEAFF.

Only one count was recorded for this clonotype. The CDR3 is CASSYLGGDTQYF. The CDR3 DNA follows: TGTGCCAGCAGTTACTTAGGCGGGGATACGCAGTATTTT. The rearrangement uses TRBV6-8 and TRBJ2-3; tentatively, D is TRBD2 (5 bases). Trimming took 1 base from V and 6 from J, leaving 8 bases between them. The CDR3 contains 13 residues. Germline values: CDR1 MNHGY, CDR2 SAAAGT.

The chain is built from TRBV7-3 and TRBJ2-6; D remains unclear. The CDR3 is 14 amino acids. Germline CDR1 SGHTA, CDR2 FQGTGA. Between the trimmed V and J ends, which lost 3 bases and 2 bases, there was a span of 5 bases. Here the CDR3 reads CASSLVAGANVLTF. The CDR3 nucleotides read TGTGCCAGCAGCTTGGTAGCTGGGGCCAACGTCCTGACTTTC. Drawing the rest from reference TRBV7-3 and TRBJ2-6, the complete variable domain is GAGVSQTPSNKVTEKGKYVELRCDPISGHTALYWYRQSLGQGPEFLIYFQGTGAADDSGLPNDRFFAVRPEGSVSTLKIQRTERGDSAVYLCASSLVAGANVLTFGAGSRLTVL.

The J gene is TRBJ2-3, the V gene TRBV24-1; D call uncertain. The better agreement between TRBJ2-7 and the DNA end casts doubt on the J call. CDR1 and CDR2 from the germline V gene are KGHDR and SFDVKD. CDR3 length: 12 amino acids. CDR3 sequence: CATSGVWGEQYF. The CDR3 DNA reads as TGTGCCACCAGTGGTGTCTGGGGCGAGCAGTACTTC.

Ten or more counts support this clonotype. The gene calls are TRBV5-1 and TRBJ1-1, with D perhaps matching TRBD1 (6 bases). V lost 0 bases to trimming and J lost 1 base, with 10 bases between them. CDR3 length: 15 amino acids. CDR1 SGHRS and CDR2 YFSETQ come from the germline V gene. CDR3 DNA: TGCGCCAGCAGCTTGGTAGGGGGTACGAACACTGAAGCTTTCTTT. This translates into CASSLVGGTNTEAFF.

This chain uses TRBV7-2 with TRBJ2-1; 10 bases agree with TRBD2. The better agreement between TRBJ2-7 and the DNA end casts doubt on the J call. Germline CDR1 reads SGHTA; CDR2 reads FQGNSA. The CDR3 covers 14 residues. The CDR3 coding sequence is TGTGCCAGCAGCCAGGGGACTAGCGTTTCCGAGCAGTACTTC. The encoded protein is CASSQGTSVSEQYF.